The 31 T cell receptor beta chains below all came from one sample that was sequenced in a study of blood T cell repertoires in COVID-19. The data were produced by immunoSEQ multiplex PCR, yet TCRdb's version contains in-frame clones alone and is incomplete. Among under 150,000 clones listed, around 89% were seen once. The sample taken for sequencing was peripheral blood. The origin of the receptors is a man aged 50 or older with active or convalescent COVID-19.

The rearrangement links TRBV5-1 to TRBJ1-2; TRBD1 agrees at 9 bases. After removal of 2 bases from V and 3 bases from J, the junction contained 8 bases not matched to a gene. Germline V gene data show CDR1 as SGHRS and CDR2 as YFSETQ. This CDR3 has 16 amino acids. The CDR3 loop reads CASSFHDRGKDYGYTF. The CDR3, as DNA: TGCGCCAGCAGCTTCCATGACAGGGGGAAAGACTATGGCTACACCTTC.

The gene calls are TRBV19 and TRBJ2-1; 12 nucleotides agree with TRBD2. The CDR3 is 15 residues long. CDR1 is LNHDA and CDR2 is SQIVND in the germline V gene (reference sequence). V dropped 5 bases and J dropped 9; count of bases not matched to a gene: 8. CDR3 sequence reads: CASSLSSGGAIEQFF. CDR3 in DNA: TGTGCCAGTAGTCTATCTAGCGGGGGGGCCATTGAGCAGTTCTTC.

The chain combines TRBV11-3 with TRBJ2-7; TRBD1 aligns across 7 bases. The CDR3 has 14 amino acids. V shed 3 bases and J 7 bases; nucleotides not matched to a gene: 9. CDR1 and CDR2 from the germline V gene are SGHNT and YENEEA. CDR3 sequence: CASSLDGTAREQYF. CDR3 bases: TGTGCCAGCAGCTTGGACGGGACAGCGAGGGAGCAGTACTTC. Supplemented by reference TRBV11-3 and TRBJ2-7, the full variable domain reads EAGVVQSPRYKIIEKKQPVAFWCNPISGHNTLYWYLQNLGQGPELLIRYENEEAVDDSQLPKDRFSAERLKGVDSTLKIQPAELGDSAVYLCASSLDGTAREQYFGPGTRLTVT.

The rearrangement joins TRBV15 to TRBJ2-3, with 7 positions matching TRBD2. This CDR3 has 14 amino acids. The J segment lost 5 bases and the V segment lost 0 bases, leaving 2 bases of the junction unmatched. Germline V gives CDR1 LNHNV, CDR2 YYDKDF (reference sequence). CDR3: CATSREASGDTQYF. CDR3 bases: TGTGCCACCAGCAGAGAGGCTAGCGGAGATACGCAGTATTTT.

The V gene is TRBV27, the J gene TRBJ2-2; D may be TRBD2 (5 bases). Germline CDR1 reads MNHEY; CDR2 reads SMNVEV (reference sequence). Trimming pared 3 bases from V and 5 bases from J, leaving 10 bases between. The CDR3 consists of 14 residues. The DNA for the CDR3 is TGTGCCAGCAGTTTGGTCCCGGGGACCGGGGAGCTGTTTTTT. Translating it yields CASSLVPGTGELFF.

The chain links TRBV4-3 to TRBJ2-2; 11 bases line up with TRBD2. V shed 4 bases, J shed 2 bases, and the junction held 3 bases outside the gene matches. This CDR3 comprises 16 residues. The germline V gene has CDR1 LGHNA and CDR2 YSLEER. CDR3 residues: CASSRGLAVNTGELFF. In DNA form, the CDR3 reads TGCGCCAGCAGCCGGGGACTAGCGGTAAACACCGGGGAGCTGTTTTTT.

As concerns this clone: Germline and junction disagree at one end, which may indicate a read error. The sample holds other DNA sequences that translate to the same CDR3. This chain connects TRBV28 to TRBJ2-1; 13 bases line up with TRBD2. CDR3 length: 17 residues. Germline V gene data show CDR1 as MDHEN and CDR2 as SYDVKM. DNA of the CDR3: TGTGCCAGCAGTGTGCCCGGGACTAGCGGGAAGGCGAATGAACAGTTCTTC. It specifies CASSVPGTSGKANEQFF.

The count of this clone is one. The CDR3 region is CASSPQGAGTEAFF. The CDR3 DNA reads TGTGCCAGCTCACCCCAGGGGGCAGGCACTGAAGCTTTCTTT. The V gene is TRBV18, the J gene TRBJ1-1; 8 nucleotides agree with TRBD1. After removal of 3 bases from V and 4 bases from J, the junction contained 4 bases not matched to a gene. The germline gives CDR1 KGHSH, CDR2 LQKENI. The CDR3 covers 14 residues. Filled out from reference TRBV18 and TRBJ1-1, the complete variable domain reads NAGVMQNPRHLVRRRGQEARLRCSPMKGHSHVYWYRQLPEEGLKFMVYLQKENIIDESGMPKERFSAEFPKEGPSILRIQQVVRGDSAAYFCASSPQGAGTEAFFGQGTRLTVV.

V gene TRBV4-1 combines with J gene TRBJ1-2, with a weak D call TRBD1 (6 bases). Germline CDR1 reads MGHRA; CDR2 reads YSYEKL. There are 14 residues in the CDR3. Trimming pared 0 bases from V and 5 bases from J, leaving 10 bases between. CDR3 bases: TGCGCCAGCAGCCAAGAACCGCAGGGGTATGGCTACACCTTC. It specifies CASSQEPQGYGYTF.

V usage is TRBV6-2 or TRBV6-3 and J usage is TRBJ1-5; the D gene is possibly TRBD1 (6 bases). The germline CDR1 and CDR2 sequences are MNHEY and SVGEGT. Trimming took 5 bases from V and 1 from J, leaving 15 bases between them. The CDR3 covers 16 residues. The CDR3 nucleotides are TGTGCCAGCAGTAGGGGGGGCGCCGGCAGCAATCAGCCCCAGCATTTT. This gives the protein CASSRGGAGSNQPQHF.

The chain uses TRBV29-1 and TRBJ2-2; 9 bases align to TRBD1. This CDR3 has 14 residues. Germline loops: CDR1 SQVTM, CDR2 ANQGSEA. The V and J ends lost 4 bases and 7 bases, in that order; junction bases with no gene match: 7. CDR3 sequence (DNA): TGCAGCGTTGCCGGGACAGGGTTCGGCGGGGAGCTGTTTTTT. As protein: CSVAGTGFGGELFF.

The genes are TRBV28 and TRBJ2-2; 11 bases map to TRBD1. The junction had 9 bases not matched to a gene; V was cut back by 5 bases and J by 7 bases. CDR3 length: 16 amino acids. Germline V gives CDR1 MDHEN, CDR2 SYDVKM. In DNA form, the CDR3 reads TGTGCCAGCAGTCCCGGGACAGGGGGTTTCGGCGGGGAGCTGTTTTTT. Translation: CASSPGTGGFGGELFF.

The gene calls are TRBV4-3 and TRBJ2-7; D is ambiguous. V shed 0 bases and J shed 6 bases, with 18 bases lying between them. The CDR3 is 16 amino acids. From germline, CDR1 is LGHNA and CDR2 YSLEER. In DNA, the CDR3 is TGCGCCAGCAGCCAAGATTTTCCCGACACCTGGTCCGAGCAGTACTTC. This gives the protein CASSQDFPDTWSEQYF.

The chain joins TRBV4-1 to TRBJ2-3; no firm D call. V gave up 1 base and J gave up 2 bases, with 10 bases separating them. This CDR3 region has 15 residues. The germline CDR1 and CDR2 sequences are MGHRA and YSYEKL. The CDR3 region has the DNA TGCGCCAGCAGCCAAGTGGTCTATACCACAGATACGCAGTATTTT. Residues: CASSQVVYTTDTQYF.

This clone came up once. V and J are TRBV6-4 and TRBJ2-1; 8 positions match TRBD2. V lost 5 bases to trimming and J lost 0 bases; unmatched junction nucleotides: 9. The germline V gene has CDR1 MRHNA and CDR2 SNTAGT. The CDR3 sequence is 17 residues long. The CDR3 DNA follows: TGTGCCAGCAGTCTCTATAGCGGGACTGGCTCCTACAATGAGCAGTTCTTC. The encoded protein is CASSLYSGTGSYNEQFF.

This chain connects TRBV9 to TRBJ2-1; 13 bases align to TRBD2. Germline CDR1 is SGDLS and CDR2 is YYNGEE. V dropped 4 bases and J dropped 9; count of bases not matched to a gene: 13. The CDR3 loop spans 17 amino acids. This CDR3 reads CASSPGTSGASLIEQFF. DNA for the CDR3: TGTGCCAGCAGCCCGGGGACTAGCGGGGCCTCCCTCATTGAGCAGTTCTTC.

This sequence joins TRBV10-3 and TRBJ2-5; D is ambiguous. This CDR3 has 12 residues. Germline CDR1 reads ENHRY; CDR2 reads SYGVKD. With 0 bases removed from V and 5 bases from J, the gap between germline ends came to 4 bases. The CDR3: CAISESSETQYF. The CDR3 DNA follows: TGTGCCATCAGTGAGTCGTCGGAGACCCAGTACTTC.

This rearrangement joins TRBV9 to TRBJ2-1, with 9 bases matching TRBD2. CDR1 and CDR2 (germline): SGDLS, YYNGEE. CDR3 length: 17 residues. After removal of 0 bases from V and 12 bases from J, the junction contained 16 bases not matched to a gene. CDR3 DNA sequence: TGTGCCAGCAGCGTAGCTACACAGACTAGCGGTAGTGACATGCAGTTCTTC. This encodes CASSVATQTSGSDMQFF.

V usage is TRBV18 and J usage is TRBJ1-1; D gene unclear. V gave up 1 base and J gave up 1 base, with 10 bases separating them. Germline values: CDR1 KGHSH, CDR2 LQKENI. This CDR3 region has 15 residues. CDR3 residues: CASSPLLRENTEAFF. Written as DNA, the CDR3 is TGTGCCAGCTCACCACTTCTCCGGGAGAACACTGAAGCTTTCTTT.

The chain links TRBV27 to TRBJ2-7; tentatively, D is TRBD2 (5 bases). Between the trimmed V and J ends, which lost 2 bases and 3 bases, there was a span of 14 bases. The CDR3 spans 15 residues. Per the germline V gene, CDR1 is MNHEY and CDR2 is SMNVEV (reference sequence). The CDR3 loop reads CASSLRETLYYEQYF. The CDR3 coding sequence is TGTGCCAGCAGTTTAAGGGAGACTCTTTACTACGAGCAGTACTTC.

This chain joins TRBV11-2 and TRBJ1-5; tentative D call: TRBD1 (6 bases). Deletions cut 5 bases from V and 2 bases from J, with 10 bases between. This CDR3 has 14 residues. Germline-derived CDR1 and CDR2 are SGHAT and FQNNGV. This CDR3 is CASSRTDGNQPQHF. In DNA form, the CDR3 reads TGTGCCAGCAGCCGGACAGATGGCAATCAGCCCCAGCATTTT.

This rearrangement joins TRBV18 to TRBJ1-5; weak D call: TRBD1 (5 bases). CDR1 and CDR2 from the germline V gene are KGHSH and LQKENI. The V gene lost 1 base and the J gene lost 9 bases, with 13 bases spanning the gap. The CDR3 is 14 amino acids. In DNA, the CDR3 is TGTGCCAGCTCACCACGACAGCCCCACTCGCCCCAGCATTTT. This codes for CASSPRQPHSPQHF.

The chain couples TRBV19 to TRBJ1-5; 8 nucleotides match TRBD1. Trimming at V came to 6 bases and at J to 2 bases, leaving 3 bases not matched to a gene. CDR1 and CDR2 from the germline V gene are LNHDA and SQIVND (reference sequence). The CDR3 is 14 residues long. The CDR3 nucleotides are TGTGCCAGTAGCCCGACAGGGGGCAATCAGCCCCAGCATTTT. It is translated as CASSPTGGNQPQHF.

This clone came up a few times. The chain combines TRBV6-5 with TRBJ2-2; 7 bases match TRBD1. V gave up 8 bases and J gave up 4 bases; unmatched junction bases: 7. CDR3 size: 14 residues. Germline loops: CDR1 MNHEY, CDR2 SVGAGI. CDR3 nucleotide sequence: TGTGCCAGCCGAGAGACAGGGAGCACCGGGGAGCTGTTTTTT. This codes for CASRETGSTGELFF.

The V and J genes are TRBV19 and TRBJ1-2; 11 nucleotides line up with TRBD1. The CDR3 loop spans 15 amino acids. CDR1 and CDR2 from the germline V gene are LNHDA and SQIVND (reference sequence). Trimming cost V 6 bases and J 7 bases; bases outside gene matches: 10. The CDR3 DNA reads TGTGCCAGTAGCCAAGATGGGACAGGGGGTTCTGGCTACACCTTC. This translates into CASSQDGTGGSGYTF.

The V and J genes are TRBV4-1 and TRBJ2-7; unclear D gene. Trimming removed 1 base at V and 4 bases at J, with 8 bases between. CDR3 length: 13 amino acids. Looked up from germline, CDR1 is MGHRA and CDR2 is YSYEKL. This CDR3 is CASSQGSIYEQYF. CDR3 coding DNA: TGCGCCAGCAGCCAAGGATCTATTTACGAGCAGTACTTC.

V and J are TRBV5-1 and TRBJ1-2, with a weak D call TRBD1 (6 bases). V lost 4 bases and J lost 4, with 20 bases in between. The CDR3 contains 16 residues. Germline values: CDR1 SGHRS, CDR2 YFSETQ. CDR3: CASSQETQGGGYGYTF. DNA of the CDR3: TGCGCCAGCAGCCAAGAAACACAGGGCGGCGGCTATGGCTACACCTTC. The full variable domain, completed using reference TRBV5-1 and TRBJ1-2, is KAGVTQTPRYLIKTRGQQVTLSCSPISGHRSVSWYQQTPGQGLQFLFEYFSETQRNKGNFPGRFSGRQFSNSRSEMNVSTLELGDSALYLCASSQETQGGGYGYTFGSGTRLTVV.

This clone was observed once. J is TRBJ2-5 and V is TRBV3-1 (or the pseudogene TRBV3-2); 8 positions match TRBD1. From germline, CDR1 is LGHDT and CDR2 YNNKEL (reference sequence). The CDR3 is 15 amino acids. The V gene end was trimmed by 10 bases and the J gene end by 4 bases; junction bases not matched to a gene: 14. The CDR3: CATALRTGSGETQYF. In nucleotides, the CDR3 is TGTGCCACCGCATTGAGGACAGGGAGTGGAGAGACCCAGTACTTC.

The CDR3 region is CASSSRTGDEKLFF. In DNA, the CDR3 is TGTGCCAGCAGCTCTCGGACAGGGGATGAAAAACTGTTTTTT. This chain connects TRBV7-2 to TRBJ1-4; 9 nucleotides match TRBD1. CDR3 length equals 14 residues. Trimming cost V 4 bases and J 6 bases; bases outside gene matches: 3. The germline CDR1 and CDR2 sequences are SGHTA and FQGNSA.

The gene calls are TRBV2 and TRBJ2-7; 8 nucleotides align to TRBD1. The CDR3 covers 14 residues. Looked up from germline, CDR1 is SNHLY and CDR2 is FYNNEI. With V trimmed by 6 bases and J by 1 base, 5 bases remained unmatched. CDR3 sequence: CASREQGESYEQYF. The CDR3 bases are TGTGCCAGCAGAGAACAGGGGGAGTCCTACGAGCAGTACTTC.

The V call is TRBV6-5, the J call TRBJ1-2, with 8 bases lining up with TRBD1. There are 14 residues in the CDR3. Germline V lookup: CDR1 MNHEY, CDR2 SVGAGI. Unmatched junction bases numbered 3, after V lost 0 bases and J lost 6 bases. For the CDR3, the DNA is TGTGCCAGCAGTTACTCGCAGGGGGCGGATGGCTACACCTTC. Encoded protein: CASSYSQGADGYTF.